These 18 T cell receptor beta chains originate from one sample sequenced in a study of blood T cells in healthy people across ages. Through a sample-barcoded 5' primer and a J-beta primer mix, a second PCR was run for roughly 7 to 12 cycles. TCRdb fed the 5' RACE reads into MiXCR, producing one record per CDR3 protein. The table includes roughly 1,800,000 distinct CDR3 sequences, 40% to 55% detected once. The specimen sequenced was blood. The receptors originated from a woman between 35 and 50 years old in good health.

This sequence joins TRBV6-5 and TRBJ2-4; D remains ambiguous. CDR3 size: 11 residues. In germline, CDR1 is MNHEY, CDR2 SVGAGI. Trimming cost V 5 bases and J 12 bases, with 11 bases left between them. The CDR3 DNA follows: TGTGCCAGCAGTCTTGGGCAGTATCAGTACTTC. Its translation: CASSLGQYQYF.

This clonotype occurred a few times. This rearrangement joins TRBV20-1 to TRBJ2-3, with 12 bases aligning to TRBD2. CDR1 DFQATT and CDR2 SNEGSKA come from the germline V gene (reference sequence). The CDR3 length is 15 residues. The ends lost 5 bases at V and 2 bases at J; junction bases unmatched: 5. CDR3 region: CSAGGLAGLTDTQYF. CDR3 nucleotides: TGCAGTGCTGGGGGACTAGCGGGCCTCACAGATACGCAGTATTTT.

The chain carries TRBV6-1 and TRBJ1-5; D possibly corresponds to TRBD1 (5 bases). The CDR3 totals 14 residues. V lost 7 bases to trimming and J lost 0 bases, with 10 bases between them. CDR1 is MNHNS and CDR2 is SASEGT in the germline V gene. As DNA, the CDR3 is TGTGCCAGCACTTGGGGCAATAGCAATCAGCCCCAGCATTTT. It codes for CASTWGNSNQPQHF.

J is TRBJ1-2 and V is TRBV3-1; 7 bases align to TRBD1. Trimming at V came to 2 bases and at J to 7 bases, leaving 7 bases not matched to a gene. CDR1 LGHDT and CDR2 YNNKEL come from the germline V gene (reference sequence). This CDR3 is 14 amino acids long. The CDR3 loop reads CASSQLTGLRGYTF. The CDR3 DNA reads as TGTGCCAGCAGCCAACTGACAGGGCTTCGTGGCTACACCTTC.

CDR3 sequence reads: CASSGWTGGENSPLHF. The CDR3 DNA is TGCGCCAGCAGCGGCTGGACAGGGGGCGAGAATTCACCCCTCCACTTT. The gene calls are TRBV5-1 and TRBJ1-6, with 11 bases identical to TRBD1. The CDR3 consists of 16 residues. J was trimmed by 7 bases and V by 4 bases; bases with no gene match: 7. Per germline, CDR1 SGHRS and CDR2 YFSETQ.

J is TRBJ1-1 and V is TRBV29-1; D not certain. V lost 6 bases, J lost 0 bases, and 11 bases lay in between. The CDR3 is 13 residues long. CDR1 and CDR2 from the germline V gene are SQVTM and ANQGSEA. In DNA, the CDR3 is TGCAGCGTCCGCTCGGCCCTGAACACTGAAGCTTTCTTT. Residues: CSVRSALNTEAFF.

CDR3 bases: TGCAGTGCTATCACTAGCGGGGGGGCTTCCTCCTACAATGAGCAGTTCTTC. It specifies CSAITSGGASSYNEQFF. The chain combines TRBV20-1 with TRBJ2-1, with 13 bases matching TRBD2. V gave up 4 bases and J gave up 0 bases; unmatched junction bases: 6. Germline V gene sequence: CDR1 DFQATT, CDR2 SNEGSKA (reference sequence). The CDR3 loop spans 17 amino acids.

The chain has TRBV28 and TRBJ2-1; D may match TRBD1 or TRBD2 (6 bases each). The germline V gene has CDR1 MDHEN and CDR2 SYDVKM. Trimming removed 5 bases at V and 7 bases at J, with 21 bases between. The CDR3 sequence is 16 residues long. CDR3 nucleotide sequence: TGTGCCAGCAGTCCAACCTTGGGGGGCCCGAGGAATGAGCAGTTCTTC. Translating gives CASSPTLGGPRNEQFF. Full variable domain (rest looked up from reference TRBV28 and TRBJ2-1): DVKVTQSSRYLVKRTGEKVFLECVQDMDHENMFWYRQDPGLGLRLIYFSYDVKMKEKGDIPEGYSVSREKKERFSLILESASTNQTSMYLCASSPTLGGPRNEQFFGPGTRLTVL.

The chain joins TRBV5-1 to TRBJ1-2; tentatively, D is TRBD1 (6 bases). The germline V gene has CDR1 SGHRS and CDR2 YFSETQ. The CDR3 has 14 residues. V dropped 4 bases and J dropped 3 bases, with 13 bases sitting between them. CDR3 DNA sequence: TGCGCCAGCAGCCCGGGACACGTTGACTATGGCTACACCTTC. Protein: CASSPGHVDYGYTF. The full variable domain, its missing parts supplied by reference TRBV5-1 and TRBJ1-2, is KAGVTQTPRYLIKTRGQQVTLSCSPISGHRSVSWYQQTPGQGLQFLFEYFSETQRNKGNFPGRFSGRQFSNSRSEMNVSTLELGDSALYLCASSPGHVDYGYTFGSGTRLTVV.

The chain has TRBV7-9 and TRBJ1-2, with unresolved D. Trimming shortened V by 5 bases and J by 6 bases, and 7 bases separated the two germline ends. Germline CDR1 and CDR2: SEHNR and FQNEAQ (reference sequence). This CDR3 is 11 amino acids long. The CDR3 DNA reads TGTGCCAGCAGCAGCTGGGATGGCTACACCTTC. Its translation is CASSSWDGYTF.

The chain combines TRBV5-1 with TRBJ2-6; no clear D. CDR1 and CDR2 from the germline V gene are SGHRS and YFSETQ. V was trimmed by 3 bases and J by 0 bases, leaving 7 bases between them. The CDR3 consists of 15 residues. CDR3: CASSSHLSGANVLTF. In DNA form, the CDR3 reads TGCGCCAGCAGCTCACACCTCTCTGGGGCCAACGTCCTGACTTTC. The full variable domain, its missing parts supplied by reference TRBV5-1 and TRBJ2-6, is KAGVTQTPRYLIKTRGQQVTLSCSPISGHRSVSWYQQTPGQGLQFLFEYFSETQRNKGNFPGRFSGRQFSNSRSEMNVSTLELGDSALYLCASSSHLSGANVLTFGAGSRLTVL.

This clonotype was recorded a few times. The gene calls are TRBV6-2 or TRBV6-3 and TRBJ2-3; no firm D call. The CDR3 is 18 residues long. V was cut by 8 bases and J by 1 base, with 25 bases left in between. CDR1 is MNHEY, CDR2 SVGEGT, per germline. In nucleotides, the CDR3 is TGTGCCAGCGGTACCCTAGGCGGTACAGAGTACCGCACAGATACGCAGTATTTT. Its translation is CASGTLGGTEYRTDTQYF.

This clonotype showed up just once. The rearrangement joins TRBV28 to TRBJ2-5; 10 bases fit TRBD1. V lost 5 bases to trimming and J lost 5 bases; unmatched junction nucleotides: 8. The germline CDR1 and CDR2 sequences are MDHEN and SYDVKM. CDR3 size: 15 residues. The CDR3 loop is CASSGGQGIRETQYF. In DNA form, the CDR3 reads TGTGCCAGCAGTGGGGGACAGGGGATTCGGGAGACCCAGTACTTC.

This sequence joins TRBV11-1 and TRBJ2-1; TRBD1 is a possible D gene (5 bases). Germline loops: CDR1 SGHAT, CDR2 FQDESV (reference sequence). Trimming pared 8 bases from V and 8 bases from J, leaving 22 bases between. The CDR3 is made up of 15 amino acids. The CDR3: CASGTRQLPNDEQFF. The CDR3 DNA reads as TGTGCCAGCGGCACAAGACAGTTACCCAACGATGAGCAGTTCTTC.

V is TRBV4-3 and J is TRBJ1-1; tentatively, D is TRBD1 (5 bases). This CDR3 has 15 amino acids. V was shortened by 4 bases and J by 1 base, with 13 bases between the two germline ends. Germline assignment: CDR1 LGHNA and CDR2 YSLEER. DNA of the CDR3: TGCGCCAGCAGCCCCGGGACGGGAAAGAACACTGAAGCTTTCTTT. This codes for CASSPGTGKNTEAFF.

In regard to this clonotype: At one end the junction does not follow the germline gene, possibly because of a read error. The V and J genes are TRBV7-7 and TRBJ1-2; D gene uncertain. The CDR3 has 11 amino acids. Germline values: CDR1 SSHAT, CDR2 FNYEAQ (reference sequence). The CDR3 coding sequence is TGTGCTAGCAGCCCCCGACCTGGCTACACCTTC. Residues: CASSPRPGYTF. Complete variable domain (other parts from reference TRBV7-7 and TRBJ1-2): GAGVSQSPRYKVTKRGQDVTLRCDPISSHATLYWYQQALGQGPEFLTYFNYEAQPDKSGLPSDRFSAERPEGSISTLTIQRTEQRDSAMYRCASSPRPGYTFGSGTRLTVV.

This clonotype has just a few counts. The chain employs TRBV10-3 and TRBJ1-2; D unclear. V lost 5 bases and J lost 4, with 14 bases in between. Germline V gives CDR1 ENHRY, CDR2 SYGVKD. The CDR3 length is 14 residues. The CDR3 loop is CAISRASGGYGYTF. CDR3 nucleotide sequence: TGTGCCATCAGTCGTGCCTCGGGTGGCTATGGCTACACCTTC.

The CDR3 sequence: CASSFGNSGGGDTQYF. CDR3 nucleotide sequence: TGCGCCAGCAGCTTCGGGAATAGCGGGGGTGGAGATACGCAGTATTTT. The V and J genes are TRBV5-1 and TRBJ2-3; TRBD2 aligns across 9 bases. CDR3 length equals 16 residues. CDR1 SGHRS and CDR2 YFSETQ come from the germline V gene. V lost 2 bases, J lost 5 bases, and 9 bases stayed unmatched.